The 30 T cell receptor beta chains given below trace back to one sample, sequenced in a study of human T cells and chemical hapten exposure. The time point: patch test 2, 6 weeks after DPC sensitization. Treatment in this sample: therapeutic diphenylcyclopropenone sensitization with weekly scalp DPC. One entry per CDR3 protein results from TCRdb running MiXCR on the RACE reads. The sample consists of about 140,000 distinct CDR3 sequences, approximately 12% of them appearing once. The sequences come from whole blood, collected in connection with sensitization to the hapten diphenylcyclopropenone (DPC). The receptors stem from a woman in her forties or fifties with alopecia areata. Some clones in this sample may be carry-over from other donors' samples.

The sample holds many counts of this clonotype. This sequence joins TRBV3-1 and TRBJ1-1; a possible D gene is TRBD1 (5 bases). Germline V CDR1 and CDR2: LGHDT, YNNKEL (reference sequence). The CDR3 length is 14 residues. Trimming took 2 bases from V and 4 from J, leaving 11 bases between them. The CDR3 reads CASSQRGSTTEAFF. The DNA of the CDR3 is TGTGCCAGCAGCCAACGGGGCAGCACCACTGAAGCTTTCTTT.

Here the CDR3 reads CASSISGGRGLNEQFF. The DNA of the CDR3 is TGTGCCAGCTCAATTAGCGGAGGGAGGGGTCTCAATGAGCAGTTCTTC. V usage is TRBV12-3 or TRBV12-4 and J usage is TRBJ2-1; 7 nucleotides align to TRBD2. After removal of 8 bases from V and 6 bases from J, the junction contained 16 bases not matched to a gene. This CDR3 contains 16 residues.

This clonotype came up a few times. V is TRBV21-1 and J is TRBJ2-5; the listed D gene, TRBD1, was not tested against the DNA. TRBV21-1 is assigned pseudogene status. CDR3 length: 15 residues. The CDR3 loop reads CASSKKGQGLETQYF. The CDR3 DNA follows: TGTGCCAGCAGCAAGAAGGGACAGGGGTTGGAGACCCAGTACTTC.

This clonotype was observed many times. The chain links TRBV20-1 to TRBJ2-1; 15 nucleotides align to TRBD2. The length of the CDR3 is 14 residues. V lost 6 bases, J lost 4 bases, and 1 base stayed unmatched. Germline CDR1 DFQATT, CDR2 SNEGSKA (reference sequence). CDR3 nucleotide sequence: TGCAGTGCGGGACTAGCGGGAGGTTACAATGAGCAGTTCTTC. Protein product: CSAGLAGGYNEQFF.

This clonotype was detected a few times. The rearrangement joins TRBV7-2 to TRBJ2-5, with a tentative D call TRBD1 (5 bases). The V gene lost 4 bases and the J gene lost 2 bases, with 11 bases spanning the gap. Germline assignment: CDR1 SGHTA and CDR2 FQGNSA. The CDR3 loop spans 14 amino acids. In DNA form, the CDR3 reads TGTGCCAGCAGCTCACGACAGTTACAAGAGACCCAGTACTTC. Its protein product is CASSSRQLQETQYF.

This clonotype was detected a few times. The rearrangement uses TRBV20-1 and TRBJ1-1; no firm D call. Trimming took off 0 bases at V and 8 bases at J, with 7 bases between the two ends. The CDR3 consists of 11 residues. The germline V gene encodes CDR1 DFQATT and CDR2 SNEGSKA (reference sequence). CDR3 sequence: CSARDVPEAFF. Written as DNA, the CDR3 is TGCAGTGCTAGAGATGTGCCAGAAGCTTTCTTT.

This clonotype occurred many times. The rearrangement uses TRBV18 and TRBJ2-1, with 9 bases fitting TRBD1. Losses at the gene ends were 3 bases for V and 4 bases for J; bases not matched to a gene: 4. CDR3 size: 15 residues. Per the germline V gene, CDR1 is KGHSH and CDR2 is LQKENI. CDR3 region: CASSPGTGIYNEQFF. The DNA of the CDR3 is TGTGCCAGCTCACCGGGGACAGGGATTTACAATGAGCAGTTCTTC.

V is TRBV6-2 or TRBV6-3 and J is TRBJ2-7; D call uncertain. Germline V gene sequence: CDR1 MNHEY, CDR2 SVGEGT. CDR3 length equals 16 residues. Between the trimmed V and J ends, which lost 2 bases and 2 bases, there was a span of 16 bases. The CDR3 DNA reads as TGTGCCAGCAGTTACCCGGCCACATCTCTACCCTACGAGCAGTACTTC. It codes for CASSYPATSLPYEQYF.

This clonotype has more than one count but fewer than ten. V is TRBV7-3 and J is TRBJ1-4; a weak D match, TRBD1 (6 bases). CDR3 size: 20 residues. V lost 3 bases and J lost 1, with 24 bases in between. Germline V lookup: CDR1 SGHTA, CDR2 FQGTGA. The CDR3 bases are TGTGCCAGCAGCTTGGTACCGACGACAGGAAGGGTACAAACTAATGAAAAACTGTTTTTT. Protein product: CASSLVPTTGRVQTNEKLFF.

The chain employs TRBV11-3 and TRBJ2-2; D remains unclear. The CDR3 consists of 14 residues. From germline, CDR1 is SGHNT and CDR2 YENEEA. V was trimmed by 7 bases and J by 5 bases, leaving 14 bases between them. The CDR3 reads CASTPDRLTGELFF. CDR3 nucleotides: TGTGCCAGCACCCCAGACCGTCTTACCGGGGAGCTGTTTTTT.

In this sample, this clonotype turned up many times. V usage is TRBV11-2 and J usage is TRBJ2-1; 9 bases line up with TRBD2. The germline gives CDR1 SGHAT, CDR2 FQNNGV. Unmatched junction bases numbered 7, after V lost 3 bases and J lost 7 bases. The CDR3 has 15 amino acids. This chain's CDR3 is CASSFQTSGQNEQFF. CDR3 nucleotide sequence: TGTGCCAGCAGCTTTCAAACTAGCGGGCAAAATGAGCAGTTCTTC. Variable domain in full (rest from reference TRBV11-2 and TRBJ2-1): EAGVAQSPRYKIIEKRQSVAFWCNPISGHATLYWYQQILGQGPKLLIQFQNNGVVDDSQLPKDRFSAERLKGVDSTLKIQPAKLEDSAVYLCASSFQTSGQNEQFFGPGTRLTVL.

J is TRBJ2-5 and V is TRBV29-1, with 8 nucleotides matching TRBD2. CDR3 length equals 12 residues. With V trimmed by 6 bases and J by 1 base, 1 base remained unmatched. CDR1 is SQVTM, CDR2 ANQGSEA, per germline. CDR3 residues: CSVTSVQETQYF. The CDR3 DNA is TGCAGCGTGACTAGCGTCCAAGAGACCCAGTACTTC.

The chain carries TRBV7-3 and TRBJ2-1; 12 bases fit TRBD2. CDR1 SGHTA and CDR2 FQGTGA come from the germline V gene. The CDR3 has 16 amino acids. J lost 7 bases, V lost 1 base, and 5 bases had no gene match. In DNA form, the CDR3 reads TGTGCCAGCAGCTTAATGTCTAGCGGGAGGGGTAATGAGCAGTTCTTC. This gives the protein CASSLMSSGRGNEQFF. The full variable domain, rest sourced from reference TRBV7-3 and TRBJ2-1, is GAGVSQTPSNKVTEKGKYVELRCDPISGHTALYWYRQSLGQGPEFLIYFQGTGAADDSGLPNDRFFAVRPEGSVSTLKIQRTERGDSAVYLCASSLMSSGRGNEQFFGPGTRLTVL.

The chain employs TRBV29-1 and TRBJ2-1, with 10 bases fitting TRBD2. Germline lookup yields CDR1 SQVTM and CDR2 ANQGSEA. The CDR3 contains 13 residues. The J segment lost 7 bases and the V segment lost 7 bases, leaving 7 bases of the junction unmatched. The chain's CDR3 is CSAPSSGSNEQFF. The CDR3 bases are TGCAGCGCTCCATCTAGCGGGAGTAATGAGCAGTTCTTC.

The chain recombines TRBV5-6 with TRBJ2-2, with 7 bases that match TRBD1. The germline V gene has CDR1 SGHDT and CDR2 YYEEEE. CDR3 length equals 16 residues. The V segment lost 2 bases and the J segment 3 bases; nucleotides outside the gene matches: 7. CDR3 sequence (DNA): TGTGCCAGCAGCTTACGAGGGGGCGCGGACACCGGGGAGCTGTTTTTT. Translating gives CASSLRGGADTGELFF.

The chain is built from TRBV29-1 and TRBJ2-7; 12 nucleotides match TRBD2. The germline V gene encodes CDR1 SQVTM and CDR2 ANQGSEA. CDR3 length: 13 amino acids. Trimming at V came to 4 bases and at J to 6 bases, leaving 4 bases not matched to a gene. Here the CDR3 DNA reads TGCAGCGTTGCCCCGACTAGCGGGGGCGAGCAGTACTTC. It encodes CSVAPTSGGEQYF.

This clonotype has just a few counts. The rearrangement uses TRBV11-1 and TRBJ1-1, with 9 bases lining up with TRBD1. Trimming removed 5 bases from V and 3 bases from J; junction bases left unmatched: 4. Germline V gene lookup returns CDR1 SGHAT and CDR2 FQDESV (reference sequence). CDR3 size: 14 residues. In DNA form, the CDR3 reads TGTGCCAGCAGCCAGGGACAGGGAGACACTGAAGCTTTCTTT. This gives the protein CASSQGQGDTEAFF.

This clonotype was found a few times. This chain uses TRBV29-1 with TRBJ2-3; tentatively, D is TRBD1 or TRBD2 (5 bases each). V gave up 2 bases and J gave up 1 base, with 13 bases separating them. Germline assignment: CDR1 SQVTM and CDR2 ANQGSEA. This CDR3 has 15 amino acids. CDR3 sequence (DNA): TGCAGCGTTGAAAGGGACGCCGCTGGCACAGATACGCAGTATTTT. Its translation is CSVERDAAGTDTQYF.

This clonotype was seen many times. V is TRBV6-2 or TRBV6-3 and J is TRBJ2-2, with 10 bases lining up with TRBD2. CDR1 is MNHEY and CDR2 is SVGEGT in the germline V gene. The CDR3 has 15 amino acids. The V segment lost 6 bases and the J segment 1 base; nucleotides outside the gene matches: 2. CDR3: CASRRLAGNTGELFF. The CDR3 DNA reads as TGTGCCAGCAGGCGACTAGCGGGGAACACCGGGGAGCTGTTTTTT.

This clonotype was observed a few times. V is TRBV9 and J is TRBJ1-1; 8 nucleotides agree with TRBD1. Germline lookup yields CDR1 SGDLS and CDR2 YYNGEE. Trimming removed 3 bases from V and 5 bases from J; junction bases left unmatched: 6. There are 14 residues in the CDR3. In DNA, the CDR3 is TGTGCCAGCAGCGGAGGCAGGGGGCGGACTGAAGCTTTCTTT. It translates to CASSGGRGRTEAFF.

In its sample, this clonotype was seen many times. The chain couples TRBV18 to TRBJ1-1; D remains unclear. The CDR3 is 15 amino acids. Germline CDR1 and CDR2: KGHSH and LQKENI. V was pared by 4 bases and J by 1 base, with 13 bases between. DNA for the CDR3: TGTGCCAGCTCACGCCGGGAGCGAGGGAACACTGAAGCTTTCTTT. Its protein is CASSRRERGNTEAFF.

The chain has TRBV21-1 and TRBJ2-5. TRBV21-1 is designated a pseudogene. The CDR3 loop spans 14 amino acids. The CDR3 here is CASSPFKGQETQYF. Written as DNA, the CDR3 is TGTGCCAGCAGCCCCTTCAAGGGTCAGGAGACCCAGTACTTC.

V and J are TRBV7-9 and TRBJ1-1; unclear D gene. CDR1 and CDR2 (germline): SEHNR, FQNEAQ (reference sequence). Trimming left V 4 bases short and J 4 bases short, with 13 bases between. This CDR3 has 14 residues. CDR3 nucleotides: TGTGCCAGCAGCTCTCCCGGAGGGCCCACTGAAGCTTTCTTT. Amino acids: CASSSPGGPTEAFF.

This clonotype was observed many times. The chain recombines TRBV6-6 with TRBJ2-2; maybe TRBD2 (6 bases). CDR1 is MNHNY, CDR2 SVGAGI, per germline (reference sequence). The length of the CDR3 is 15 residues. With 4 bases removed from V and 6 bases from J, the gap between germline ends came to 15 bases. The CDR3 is CASSWTGEGAGELFF. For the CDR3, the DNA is TGTGCCAGCAGTTGGACGGGAGAAGGGGCCGGGGAGCTGTTTTTT.

CDR3: CSASQPRDRGNYEQYF. DNA of the CDR3: TGCAGTGCTTCACAGCCCCGGGACAGGGGTAATTACGAGCAGTACTTC. The chain uses TRBV20-1 and TRBJ2-7; TRBD1 aligns across 10 bases. The germline CDR1 and CDR2 sequences are DFQATT and SNEGSKA (reference sequence). V gave up 5 bases and J gave up 4 bases; unmatched junction bases: 14. This CDR3 has 16 residues.

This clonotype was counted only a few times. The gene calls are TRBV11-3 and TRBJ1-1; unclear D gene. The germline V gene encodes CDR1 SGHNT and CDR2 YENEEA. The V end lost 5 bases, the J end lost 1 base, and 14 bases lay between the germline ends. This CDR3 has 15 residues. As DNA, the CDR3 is TGTGCCAGCAGCCCTCCGGGCAGATCGAACACTGAAGCTTTCTTT. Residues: CASSPPGRSNTEAFF.

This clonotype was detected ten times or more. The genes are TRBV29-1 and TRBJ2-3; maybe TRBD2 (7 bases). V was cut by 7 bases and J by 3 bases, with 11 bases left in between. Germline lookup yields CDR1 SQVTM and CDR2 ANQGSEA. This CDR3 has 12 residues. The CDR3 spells CSAEGGTDTQYF. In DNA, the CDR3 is TGCAGCGCCGAGGGGGGGACAGATACGCAGTATTTT.

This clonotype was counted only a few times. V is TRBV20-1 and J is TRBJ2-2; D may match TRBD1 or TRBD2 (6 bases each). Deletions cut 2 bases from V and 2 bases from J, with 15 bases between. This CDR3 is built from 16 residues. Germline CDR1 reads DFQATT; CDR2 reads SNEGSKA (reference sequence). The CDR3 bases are TGCAGTGCTAGAACTCCTGGAGGGGGTAACACCGGGGAGCTGTTTTTT. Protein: CSARTPGGGNTGELFF.

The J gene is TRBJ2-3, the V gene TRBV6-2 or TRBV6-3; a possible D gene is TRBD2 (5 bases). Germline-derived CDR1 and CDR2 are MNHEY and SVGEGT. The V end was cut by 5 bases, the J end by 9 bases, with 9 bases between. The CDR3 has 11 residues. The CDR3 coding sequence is TGTGCCAGCAGTGACCGGGAAACGCAGTATTTT. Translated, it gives CASSDRETQYF.

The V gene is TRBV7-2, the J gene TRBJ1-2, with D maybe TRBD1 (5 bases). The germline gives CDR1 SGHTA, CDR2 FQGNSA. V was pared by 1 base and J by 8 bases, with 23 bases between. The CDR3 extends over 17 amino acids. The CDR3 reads CASSLDPLAGPVEGYTF. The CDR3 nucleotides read TGTGCCAGCAGCTTAGACCCGCTTGCGGGGCCGGTAGAAGGCTACACCTTC.